Below, one TCR beta chain is given with its context. Its target antigen remains unknown. The input lacks base qualities; no much larger clone sits a single base away. For sequencing of the TCRbeta CDR3 region, genomic DNA was extracted from the sorted cells. TCRbeta CDR3 regions were sequenced using the immunoSEQ Assay. The table comes from immuneACCESS by way of TCRdb, which keeps in-frame sequences with V and J called. Part of the clones is missing from these tables; in studies checked, under half for an unresolved V gene and the rest for unknown reasons. Across this sample there are roughly 77,000 clones, with about 90% seen only once. Around 0.5% of the sample is in the top ten clones. The data originate from a study of OX40 agonist ivuxolimab in advanced cancers. Concerning the study at large: The costimulatory receptor OX40 (CD134) was targeted by ivuxolimab, a fully human IgG2 agonistic monoclonal antibody. Intravenous ivuxolimab was administered to patients every 2 weeks at six dose levels: 0.01, 0.1, 0.3, 1.5, 3 and 10 mg/kg. Of the roughly 54 patients in dose escalation, 19 had hepatocellular carcinoma, about 15 had melanoma, 9 had renal cell carcinoma and 9 had head and neck cancer. In the dose-escalation cohort, 65% to 90% of patients were male, and the mean age was approximately 55 years, with a range of about 23 to 85. Patients were allowed to have had prior anti-PD-1, anti-PD-L1 or anti-CTLA-4 therapy, and 30% to 50% of the dose-escalation patients had previously received checkpoint inhibitors. Partial responses were achieved by three dose-escalation patients, of whom one had hepatocellular carcinoma and two had cutaneous melanoma. Peripheral TCRbeta sequencing aimed to test whether ivuxolimab altered TCR sequence diversity and caused clonal T-cell expansion. The paper covers the monotherapy dose-escalation part of the phase I ivuxolimab trial, which included N ≈ 50 patients.

General study outcomes and caveats: Low levels of normalized T-cell clonal expansion were also seen in some patients who did not respond. The antigen specificity of the clonally expanded peripheral T cells was not determined. At doses of 0.1 to 3.0 mg/kg, clonal expansion of both CD4+ and CD8+ blood T cells was observed from baseline to week 6. After ivuxolimab, CD8+ T cells had more expanded clones than CD4+ T cells on average. In the 0.1-3.0 mg/kg groups, partial responders were among the patients with the lowest normalized peripheral clonal expansion, particularly in CD8+ T cells.

Trimming costs V 4 bases and J 1 base, and their ends lie 10 bases apart. CDR1 and CDR2 (LNHDA, SQIVND) derive from the germline V gene (reference sequence). From the cysteine through the phenylalanine, the CDR3 covers 15 amino acids. The only DNA kept is the CDR3, 45 bases in frame from the first base. Patients with a history of autoimmune disease or receiving systemic immunosuppression were excluded from the trial. In every dose cohort, peripheral blood was drawn for TCR sequencing at baseline, cycle 4 day 1, and cycle 7 day 1. Samples came from an open-label, multicenter, first-in-human phase I dose-escalation trial of ivuxolimab. The trial enrolled adults with locally advanced or metastatic head and neck squamous cell, hepatocellular, melanoma or renal cell carcinoma. Before TCR sequencing, CD4+ T cells and CD8+ T cells were sorted from peripheral blood as separate populations.

The chain employs TRBV19 and TRBJ2-2; TRBD2 is perhaps the D gene, given 6 matching bases. The source of this sequence is an adult with an advanced solid tumor such as melanoma, head and neck, liver or kidney cancer. This material consisted of CD4+ or CD8+ T cells sorted from blood, taken in a trial of the OX40 agonist ivuxolimab. The nucleotide sequence is given as TGTGCCAGTAGTAAGAGGCGGGAGAACACCGGGGAGCTGTTTTTT. Its coded protein is CASSKRRENTGELFF.